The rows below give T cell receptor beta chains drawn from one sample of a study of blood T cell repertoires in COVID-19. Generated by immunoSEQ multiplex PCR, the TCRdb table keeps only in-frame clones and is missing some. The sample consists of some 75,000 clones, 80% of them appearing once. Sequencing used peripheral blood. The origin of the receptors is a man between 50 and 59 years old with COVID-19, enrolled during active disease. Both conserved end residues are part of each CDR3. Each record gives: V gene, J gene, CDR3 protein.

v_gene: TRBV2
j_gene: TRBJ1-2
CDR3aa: CASSEALIWDTSGTF

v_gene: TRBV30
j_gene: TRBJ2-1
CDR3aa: CAWSVSGRGQFF

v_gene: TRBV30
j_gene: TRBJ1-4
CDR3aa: CAWSTGTGAEKLFF

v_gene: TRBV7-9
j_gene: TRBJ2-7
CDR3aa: CASSGSGSYEQYF

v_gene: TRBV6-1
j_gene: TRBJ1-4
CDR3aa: CASSEGGNANEKLFF

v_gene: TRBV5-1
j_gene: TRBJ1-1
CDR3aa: CASSLVSNGPNTEAFF

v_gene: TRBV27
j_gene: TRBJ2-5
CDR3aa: CASSSLTSGRAKETQYF

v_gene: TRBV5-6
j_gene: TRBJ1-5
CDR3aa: CASSSRTQGYSNQPQHF

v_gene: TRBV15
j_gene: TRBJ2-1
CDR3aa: CATGTGVWEQFF

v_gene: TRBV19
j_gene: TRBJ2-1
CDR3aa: CASSPPWGGESYNEQFF

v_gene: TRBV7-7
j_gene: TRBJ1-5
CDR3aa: CASSLEGRGDQPQHF

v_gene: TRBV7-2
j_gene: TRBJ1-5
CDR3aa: CASSLEGGGNQPQHF

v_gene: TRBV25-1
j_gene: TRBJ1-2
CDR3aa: CASSAGTGDGYTF

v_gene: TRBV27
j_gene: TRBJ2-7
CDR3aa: CASSSWPGTGGHEQYF

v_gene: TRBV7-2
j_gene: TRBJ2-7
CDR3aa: CASSLQRQDEQYF

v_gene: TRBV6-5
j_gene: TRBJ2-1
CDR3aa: CATGRGGSVNNEQFF

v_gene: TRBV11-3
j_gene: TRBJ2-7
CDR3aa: CASSLEQGSVEQYF

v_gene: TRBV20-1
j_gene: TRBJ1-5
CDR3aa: CSASDHRESQPQHF

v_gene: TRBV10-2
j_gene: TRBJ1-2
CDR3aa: CASKSGTGNYGYTF

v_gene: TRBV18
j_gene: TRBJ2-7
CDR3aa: CASSPRLAGNYEQYF

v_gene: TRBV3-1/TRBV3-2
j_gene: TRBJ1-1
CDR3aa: CASSHYRGRVAEAFF

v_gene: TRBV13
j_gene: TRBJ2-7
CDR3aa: CASREGSGRLDEQYF

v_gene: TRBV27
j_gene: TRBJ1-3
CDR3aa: CASSPGASGNTIYF

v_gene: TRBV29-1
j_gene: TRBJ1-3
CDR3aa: CSVVRGDGNTIYF

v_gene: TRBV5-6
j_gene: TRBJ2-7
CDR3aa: CASSPGTSGRYEQYF

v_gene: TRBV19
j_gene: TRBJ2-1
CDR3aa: CASTGQGEVDEQFF

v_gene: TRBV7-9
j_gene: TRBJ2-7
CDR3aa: CASSHNQPGEQYF

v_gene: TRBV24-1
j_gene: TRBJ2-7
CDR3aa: CATSVGGFDEQYF

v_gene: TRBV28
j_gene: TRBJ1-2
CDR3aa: CASSLNMNYGYTF

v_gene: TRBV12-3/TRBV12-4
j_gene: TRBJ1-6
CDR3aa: CASSFRGSLHF

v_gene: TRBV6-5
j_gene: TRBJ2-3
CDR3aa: CASRAGTPPSQYF

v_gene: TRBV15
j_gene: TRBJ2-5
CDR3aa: CATSRDQSGGGTQYF

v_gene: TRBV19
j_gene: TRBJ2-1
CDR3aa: CASSIQGQGANEQFF

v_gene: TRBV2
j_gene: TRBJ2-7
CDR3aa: CASTTQGGARYF

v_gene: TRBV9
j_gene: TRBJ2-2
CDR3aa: CASSVAGPTGELFF

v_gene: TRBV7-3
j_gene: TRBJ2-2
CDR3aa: CASSLQDTGELFF

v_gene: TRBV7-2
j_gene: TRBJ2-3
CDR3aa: CASSLLSSTDTQYF

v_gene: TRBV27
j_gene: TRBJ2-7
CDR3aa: CASSFSQRERIHEQYF

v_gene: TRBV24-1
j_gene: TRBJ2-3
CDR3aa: CATSVTDTQYF

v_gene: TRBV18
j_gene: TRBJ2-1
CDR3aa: CASSTGTGSNEQFF